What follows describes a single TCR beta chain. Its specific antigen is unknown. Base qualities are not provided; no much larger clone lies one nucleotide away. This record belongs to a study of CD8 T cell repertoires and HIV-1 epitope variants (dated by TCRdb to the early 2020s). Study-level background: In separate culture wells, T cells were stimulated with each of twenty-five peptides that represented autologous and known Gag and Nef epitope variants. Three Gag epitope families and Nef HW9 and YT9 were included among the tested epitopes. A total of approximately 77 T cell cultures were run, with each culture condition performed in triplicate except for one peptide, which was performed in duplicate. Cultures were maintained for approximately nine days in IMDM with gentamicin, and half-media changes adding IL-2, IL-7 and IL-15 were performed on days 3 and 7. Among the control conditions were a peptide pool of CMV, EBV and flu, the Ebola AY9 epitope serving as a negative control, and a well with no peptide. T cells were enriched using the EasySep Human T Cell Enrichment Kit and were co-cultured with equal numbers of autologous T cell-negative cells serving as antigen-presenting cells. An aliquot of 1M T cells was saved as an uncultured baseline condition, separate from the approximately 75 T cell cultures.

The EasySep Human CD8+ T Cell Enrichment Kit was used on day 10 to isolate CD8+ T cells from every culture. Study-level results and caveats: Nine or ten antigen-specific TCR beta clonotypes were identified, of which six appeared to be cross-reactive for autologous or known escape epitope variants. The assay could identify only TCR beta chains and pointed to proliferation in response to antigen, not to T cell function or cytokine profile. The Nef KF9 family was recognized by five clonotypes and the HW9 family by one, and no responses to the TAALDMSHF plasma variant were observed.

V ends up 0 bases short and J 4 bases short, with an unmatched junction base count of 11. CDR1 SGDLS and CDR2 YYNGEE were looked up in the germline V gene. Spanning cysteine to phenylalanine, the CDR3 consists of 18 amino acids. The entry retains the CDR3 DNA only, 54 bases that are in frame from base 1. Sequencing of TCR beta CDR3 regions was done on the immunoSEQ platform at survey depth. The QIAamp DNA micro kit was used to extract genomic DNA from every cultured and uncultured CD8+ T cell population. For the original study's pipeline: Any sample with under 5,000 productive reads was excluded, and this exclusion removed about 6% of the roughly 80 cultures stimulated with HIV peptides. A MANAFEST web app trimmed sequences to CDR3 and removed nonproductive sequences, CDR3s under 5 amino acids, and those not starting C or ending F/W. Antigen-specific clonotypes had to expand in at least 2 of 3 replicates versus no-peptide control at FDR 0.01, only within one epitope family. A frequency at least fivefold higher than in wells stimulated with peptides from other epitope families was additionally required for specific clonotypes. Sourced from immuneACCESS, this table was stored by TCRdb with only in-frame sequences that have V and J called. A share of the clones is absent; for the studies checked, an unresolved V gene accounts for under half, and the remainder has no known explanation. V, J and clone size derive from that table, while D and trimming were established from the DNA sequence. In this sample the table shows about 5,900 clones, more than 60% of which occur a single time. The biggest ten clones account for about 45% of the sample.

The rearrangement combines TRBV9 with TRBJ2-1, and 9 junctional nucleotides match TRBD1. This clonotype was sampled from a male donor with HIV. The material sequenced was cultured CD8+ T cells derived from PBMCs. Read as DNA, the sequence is TGTGCCAGCAGCGTAGTAGGTGGGGGACAGGGATCTTACAATGAGCAGTTCTTC. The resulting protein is CASSVVGGGQGSYNEQFF.